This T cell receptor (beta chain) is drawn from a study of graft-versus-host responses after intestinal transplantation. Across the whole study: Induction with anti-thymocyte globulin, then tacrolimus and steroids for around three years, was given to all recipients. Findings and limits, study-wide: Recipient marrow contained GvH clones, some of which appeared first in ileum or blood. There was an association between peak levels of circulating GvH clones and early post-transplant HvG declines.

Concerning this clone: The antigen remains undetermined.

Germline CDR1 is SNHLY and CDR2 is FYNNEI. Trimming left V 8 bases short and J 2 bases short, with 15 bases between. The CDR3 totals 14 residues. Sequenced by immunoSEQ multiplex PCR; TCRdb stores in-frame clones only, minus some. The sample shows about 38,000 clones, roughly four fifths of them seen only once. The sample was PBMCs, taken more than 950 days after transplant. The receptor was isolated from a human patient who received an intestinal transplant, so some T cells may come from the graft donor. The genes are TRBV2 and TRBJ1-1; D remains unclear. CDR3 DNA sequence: TGTGCCAGCGGGTTAGCAGAGAGAAACACTGAAGCTTTCTTT. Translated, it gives CASGLAERNTEAFF.